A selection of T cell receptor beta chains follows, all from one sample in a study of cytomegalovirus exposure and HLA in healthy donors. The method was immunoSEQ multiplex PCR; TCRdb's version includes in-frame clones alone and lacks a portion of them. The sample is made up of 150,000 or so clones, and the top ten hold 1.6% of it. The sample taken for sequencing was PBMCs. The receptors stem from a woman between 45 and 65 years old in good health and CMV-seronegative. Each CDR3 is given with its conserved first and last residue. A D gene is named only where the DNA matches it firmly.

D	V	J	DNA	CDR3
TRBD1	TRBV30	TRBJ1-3	TGTGCCTGGAGAGATACAGGGGATTATGGAAACACCATATATTTT	CAWRDTGDYGNTIYF
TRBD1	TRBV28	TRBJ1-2	TGTGCCAGCACCTCCGAGGGACAGGGAAACTATGGCTACACCTTC	CASTSEGQGNYGYTF
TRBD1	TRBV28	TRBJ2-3	TGTGCCAGCAGTCGCCCGGGACAGGGTAATCAAGATACGCAGTATTTT	CASSRPGQGNQDTQYF
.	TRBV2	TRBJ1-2	TGTGCCAGCAGTGACGAGGTGAACTATGGCTACACCTTC	CASSDEVNYGYTF
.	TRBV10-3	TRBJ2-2	TGTGCCATCAGTGAGTCCCTTCTCCGGGGGAACACCGGGGAGCTGTTTTTT	CAISESLLRGNTGELFF
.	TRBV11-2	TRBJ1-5	TGTGCCAGCAGCTCACAGGGTAGTAGCAATCAGCCCCAGCATTTT	CASSSQGSSNQPQHF
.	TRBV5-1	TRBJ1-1	TGCGCCAGCAGCTTAATCCCGGGACAAGAGAACACTGAAGCTTTCTTT	CASSLIPGQENTEAFF
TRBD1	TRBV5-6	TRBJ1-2	TGTGCCAGCAGCTCCCGGACAGGGTCTAACTATGGCTACACCTTC	CASSSRTGSNYGYTF
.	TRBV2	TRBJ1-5	TGTGCCAGCAGGCCAGGGGATCAGCCCCAGCATTTT	CASRPGDQPQHF
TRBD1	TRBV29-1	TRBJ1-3	TGCAGCGTTGAAGATAGGGGACAGGCCTTT	CSVEDRGQAF
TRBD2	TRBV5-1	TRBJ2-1	TGCGCCAGCAGCTTGCCTAGCGGGGGGGAGGAGCAGTTCTTC	CASSLPSGGEEQFF
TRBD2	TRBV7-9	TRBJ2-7	TGTGCCAGCAGCCCCCGGACTAGCGGGGGTTCCTACGAGCAGTACTTC	CASSPRTSGGSYEQYF
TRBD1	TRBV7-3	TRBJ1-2	TGTGCCAGCAGCCCGGGAGGAGCAGGGGGCAGCTATGGCTACACCTTC	CASSPGGAGGSYGYTF
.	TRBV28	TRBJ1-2	TGTGCCAGCAGGCCCCCTGGGGACATATTGGGCTACACCTTC	CASRPPGDILGYTF
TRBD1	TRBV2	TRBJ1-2	TGTGCCAGCAGGGGCGACAGGGGGGCTGGCTACACCTTC	CASRGDRGAGYTF
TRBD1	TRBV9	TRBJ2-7	TGTGCCAGCAGCGGCGGACAGGGGTCCTACGAGCAGTACTTC	CASSGGQGSYEQYF
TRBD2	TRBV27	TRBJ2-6	TGTGCCAGCGCTACTAGCGGGATTGCTGGGGCCAACGTCCTGACTTTC	CASATSGIAGANVLTF
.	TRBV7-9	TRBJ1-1	TGTGCCAGCAGCACCAACACAGGGAAGAACACTGAAGCTTTCTTT	CASSTNTGKNTEAFF
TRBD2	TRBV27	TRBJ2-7	TGTGCCAGCAGTGTCCAGGGGACTAGCGGGACATACGAGCAGTACTTC	CASSVQGTSGTYEQYF
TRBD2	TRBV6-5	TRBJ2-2	TGTGCCAGCAGTCACTTTAGCGGGGGGGCAGCCGGGGAGCTGTTTTTT	CASSHFSGGAAGELFF
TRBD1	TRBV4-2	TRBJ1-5	TGTGCCAGCAGCATTCGGGACAGGGAGGAACAGCCCCAGCATTTT	CASSIRDREEQPQHF
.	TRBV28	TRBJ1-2	TGTGCCAGCAGGGTCGGAGGATCGGTAGACTATGGCTACACCTTC	CASRVGGSVDYGYTF
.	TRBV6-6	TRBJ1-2	TGTGCCAGCAGTTCCAGGGTAATCTATGGCTACACCTTC	CASSSRVIYGYTF
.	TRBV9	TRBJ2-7	TGTGCCAGCAGCGTACTAACATCGGGCGAGCAGTACTTC	CASSVLTSGEQYF
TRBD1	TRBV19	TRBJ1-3	TGTGCCAGTAGTAAGGGGGCCAGGGGGCCACTCCGACTCGAGCGAGATCAATTT	CASSKGARGPLRLERDQF
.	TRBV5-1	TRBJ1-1	TGCGCCAGCAGCTTGGCCCCAGGAAACACTGAAGCTTTCTTT	CASSLAPGNTEAFF
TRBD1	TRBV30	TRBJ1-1	TGTGCCTGGAGTGTAGGACAGGGGACCGCTGAAGCTTTCTTT	CAWSVGQGTAEAFF
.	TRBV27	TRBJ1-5	TGTGCCAGCGGCGGAGGGGGGGGAGGGGCTCAGCCCCAGCATTTT	CASGGGGGGAQPQHF
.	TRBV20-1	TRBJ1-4	TGTGCCTGGACAAATGAAAAACTGTTTTTT	CAWTNEKLFF
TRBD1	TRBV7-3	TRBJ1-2	TGTGCCAGCAGCTTTGGACAGGGAGCTAACTATGGCTACACCTTC	CASSFGQGANYGYTF
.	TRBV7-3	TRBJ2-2	TGTGCCAGCAGCCCCCCGGGGGTCACCGGGGAGCTGTTTTTT	CASSPPGVTGELFF
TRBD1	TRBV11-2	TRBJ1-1	TGTGCCAGCAGCTTGCGACAGGGGCTTGGCGCTTTCTTT	CASSLRQGLGAFF
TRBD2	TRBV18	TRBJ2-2	TGTGCCAGCTCACCACCGGGACTAGTGAACACCGGGGAGCTGTTTTTT	CASSPPGLVNTGELFF
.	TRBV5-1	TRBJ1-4	TGCGCCAGCAGCCCTGGACGGGCGACGGAGGCGTGGGAAAAACTGTTTTTT	CASSPGRATEAWEKLFF
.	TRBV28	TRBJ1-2	TGTGCCAGCAGGCCAACGGGAGAAGGCTACACCTTC	CASRPTGEGYTF
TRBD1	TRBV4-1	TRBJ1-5	TGCGCCAGCAGCCCTGGACAGGCCCTTAATCAGCCCCAGCATTTT	CASSPGQALNQPQHF
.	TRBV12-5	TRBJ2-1	TGTGCTAGTGAGGGGTTGATTAGTGACTCCTACAATGAGCAGTTCTTC	CASEGLISDSYNEQFF
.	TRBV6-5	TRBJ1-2	TGTGCCAGCAGTTACGGCAGAGGCGGGTATGGCTACACCTTC	CASSYGRGGYGYTF
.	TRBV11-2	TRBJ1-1	TGTGCCAGCACCGACCCAGGGCGCCGCACTGAAGCTTTCTTT	CASTDPGRRTEAFF
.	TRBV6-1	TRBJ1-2	TGTGCCAGCAGTGGTGGGGGGGTAAGGGGCTACACCTTC	CASSGGGVRGYTF
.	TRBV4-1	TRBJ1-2	TGCGCCAGCAGCCAACTTACAGGGCCCCTGGGCTACACCTTC	CASSQLTGPLGYTF
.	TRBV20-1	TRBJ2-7	TGCAGCCTGAGGGGGGGGCTCGAGCAGTACTTC	CSLRGGLEQYF
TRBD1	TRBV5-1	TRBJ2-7	TGCGCCAGCAGCGGGCTGACAGGGGGCTACGAGCAGTACTTC	CASSGLTGGYEQYF
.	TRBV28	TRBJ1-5	TGTGCCAGCGGATTGACAGTTAGCAATCAGCCCCAGCATTTT	CASGLTVSNQPQHF
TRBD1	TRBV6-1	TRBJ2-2	TGTGCCAGCACCAGGGGGCGGGACACCGGGGAGCTGTTTTTT	CASTRGRDTGELFF
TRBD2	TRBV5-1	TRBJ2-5	TGCGCCAGCAGCTTGGCGGCTAGCGGGGCTCAAGAGACCCAGTACTTC	CASSLAASGAQETQYF
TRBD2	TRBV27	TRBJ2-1	TGTGCCAGCAGTTTACGGGTAGCGGGAGCCCAGGTGGATGAGCAGTTCTTC	CASSLRVAGAQVDEQFF
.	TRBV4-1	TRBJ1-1	TGCGCCAGCAGCCAGAGATTTATGAACACTGAAGCTTTCTTT	CASSQRFMNTEAFF
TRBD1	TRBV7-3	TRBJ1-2	TGTGCCAGCAGCACGACAGGGGGCGCTAACTATGGCTACACCTTC	CASSTTGGANYGYTF
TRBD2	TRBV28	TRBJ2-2	TGTGCCAGCAGCTCCGGACTAGCGGGAGTCTTCGGGGAGCTGTTTTTT	CASSSGLAGVFGELFF
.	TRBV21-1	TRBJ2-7	TGTGCCAGCACGGCGGGAGCGCCCTACGAGCAGTACTTC	CASTAGAPYEQYF
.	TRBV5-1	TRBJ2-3	TGCGCCAGCAGCCGTCGTCAATCTAGCTCCCCTGATACGCAGTATTTT	CASSRRQSSSPDTQYF
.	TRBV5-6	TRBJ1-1	TGTGCCAGCAGCTTGACGGGATTGAATACTGAAGCTTTCTTT	CASSLTGLNTEAFF
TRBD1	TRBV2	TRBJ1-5	TGTGCCAGCAGTGCCCGGGACAGGTATAGCAATCAGCCCCAGCATTTT	CASSARDRYSNQPQHF
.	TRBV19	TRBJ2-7	TGTGCCAGTAGTTCAGGGGTCGGCGGCGAGCAGTACTTC	CASSSGVGGEQYF
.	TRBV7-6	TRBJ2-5	TGTGCCAGCAGCCCCCGTGCAGGGGTGGGAGAGACCCAGTACTTC	CASSPRAGVGETQYF
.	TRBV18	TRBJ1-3	TGTGCCAGCTCACCGGAGTCTGGAAACACCATATATTTT	CASSPESGNTIYF
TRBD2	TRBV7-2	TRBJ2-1	TGTGCCAGCAGCCTGACTAGCGGGGTCTCCTACAATGAGCAGTTCTTC	CASSLTSGVSYNEQFF
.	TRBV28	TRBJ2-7	TGTGCCAGCTCCGCCTACAGGAGTAGCTCCTACGAGCAGTACTTC	CASSAYRSSSYEQYF